This entry lists 30 T cell receptor beta chains sequenced from one sample in a study of tumor and adjacent non-tumor tissue in lung cancer. TCRbeta libraries were built with three rounds of nested PCR, modified from ARM-PCR. TCRdb called the multiplex PCR reads again in MiXCR, with one record for every CDR3 protein. The sample lists under 75,000 distinct CDR3 sequences; roughly 75% were seen once. RNA was extracted from bulk tissue without any cell sorting. This non-tumor lung sample came from over 3 cm beyond the tumor edge. Sequencing was performed on distant non-tumor lung tissue. The receptors originated from a woman in her forties or fifties with non-small cell lung cancer.

Remarks on this clonotype: This may come from a read error, since a much larger clone is one base off. This sequence joins TRBV20-1 and TRBJ2-1; D is undetermined. There are 15 residues in the CDR3. V shed 0 bases and J shed 4 bases, with 13 bases lying between them. Per the germline V gene, CDR1 is DFQATT and CDR2 is SNEGSKA (reference sequence). DNA of the CDR3: TGCAGTGCTAGAGATCCTCTAGTGGGGTACAATGAGCAGTTCTTC. It specifies CSARDPLVGYNEQFF.

Points on this clonotype: Likely a read error: the CDR3 ends without its conserved phenylalanine or tryptophan. No DNA is shown, since the ends of the CDR3 on it are uncertain; the CDR3 is the one TCRdb lists. The chain links TRBV6-1 to TRBJ1-2; no check of the table's D call, TRBD1, against the DNA was made. The CDR3 adds up to 12 amino acids, both ends counted. CDR1 is MNHNS, CDR2 SASEGT, per germline. CDR3: CASSVTSRGYTL.

Turning to this clonotype: One end of the junction is discordant with germline, which a read error may explain. The chain employs TRBV4-1 and TRBJ2-3, with D maybe TRBD1 (5 bases). Germline-derived CDR1 and CDR2 are MGHRA and YSYEKL. The CDR3 is 14 residues long. The CDR3 nucleotides read TGCGCCAGCAGCCAAGACAGCCCCACAGGTACGCAGTATTTT. Translating gives CASSQDSPTGTQYF.

Details on this clonotype: Here the CDR3 omits its conserved ending phenylalanine or tryptophan, so a read error is the likely source. DNA of the CDR3: TGTGCCAACAGCCGGATGATACTAGCGGGGGACAATGAGCAGTTCTAT. Its protein product is CANSRMILAGDNEQFY. V usage is TRBV11-2 and J usage is TRBJ2-1; 11 nucleotides line up with TRBD2. CDR1 SGHAT and CDR2 FQNNGV come from the germline V gene. There are 16 residues in the CDR3.

This clonotype was recorded only once. A read error may produce the germline difference seen at one junction end. This chain joins TRBV11-2 and TRBJ2-7, with TRBD1 matching over 10 bases. The germline CDR1 and CDR2 sequences are SGHAT and FQNNGV. There are 14 residues in the CDR3. In DNA, the CDR3 is TGTGCCACCAGCTTAACGGACAGGGGGAGCGAGCAGTATTTC. This sequence encodes CATSLTDRGSEQYF.

This clonotype was seen once. The V and J genes are TRBV11-1 and TRBJ2-3, with TRBD2 matching over 10 bases. This CDR3 contains 17 residues. CDR1 is SGHAT, CDR2 FQDESV, per germline (reference sequence). J was trimmed by 2 bases and V by 5 bases; bases with no gene match: 10. The chain's CDR3 is CASSVELAGMSTDTQYF. For the CDR3, the DNA is TGTGCCAGCAGCGTCGAACTAGCGGGAATGTCCACAGATACGCAGTATTTT.

This chain joins TRBV18 and TRBJ1-2; TRBD1 is a possible D gene (6 bases). The V end lost 1 base, the J end lost 9 bases, and 15 bases lay between the germline ends. This CDR3 has 14 amino acids. CDR1 and CDR2 from the germline V gene are KGHSH and LQKENI. In DNA form, the CDR3 reads TGTGCCAGCTCACCACAGGACAGAGGACATTGCTACACCTTC. It codes for CASSPQDRGHCYTF.

Remarks on this clonotype: The junction and the germline gene differ at one end; a read error may be behind it. V and J are TRBV14 and TRBJ1-5; D remains ambiguous. The CDR3 spans 13 residues. CDR1 is SGHDN and CDR2 is FVKESK in the germline V gene. The chain's CDR3 is CASSQGEYQSQNF. Here the CDR3 DNA reads TGTGCCAGCAGCCAAGGGGAGTATCAGTCCCAGAATTTT.

J is TRBJ1-5 and V is TRBV20-1; possible D gene TRBD1, 6 bases. V lost 4 bases, J lost 11 bases, and 15 bases lay in between. The germline V gene has CDR1 DFQATT and CDR2 SNEGSKA (reference sequence). CDR3 length equals 12 residues. The CDR3 nucleotides read TGCAGTGCTACTCCGGGGGGCCAGTCCCAGCATTTT. This gives the protein CSATPGGQSQHF.

The chain has TRBV20-1 and TRBJ2-7; TRBD1 is a possible D gene (5 bases). The CDR3 is 17 residues long. Germline CDR1 reads DFQATT; CDR2 reads SNEGSKA (reference sequence). Trimming shortened V by 5 bases and J by 5 bases, and 28 bases separated the two germline ends. CDR3 nucleotides: TGCAGTGCTCTGGGGCAGGGTCTAACAGGAGCCATCCACGAGCAGTACTTC. Encoded protein: CSALGQGLTGAIHEQYF.

With respect to this clonotype: An end of the junction does not agree with germline; a read error may underlie this. V gene TRBV11-1 combines with J gene TRBJ2-7; D might be TRBD1 or TRBD2, each matching 5 bases. The CDR3 spans 13 residues. The germline V gene encodes CDR1 SGHAT and CDR2 FQDESV (reference sequence). CDR3 DNA sequence: TGTGCCAGCAGCTTAGGAATAGGGGACGAGCTGCACTTC. It translates to CASSLGIGDELHF.

This clonotype occurred once. Lacking the conserved final phenylalanine or tryptophan, this CDR3 likely reflects a read error. The chain is built from TRBV4-2 and TRBJ1-6, with TRBD1 identical over 9 bases. The CDR3 has 18 amino acids. The V gene's germline CDR1 is LGHNA and CDR2 YNFKEQ. With V trimmed by 0 bases and J by 6 bases, 9 bases remained unmatched. The CDR3 loop reads CASSQDSPRTGANSPLHY. The CDR3 nucleotides are TGTGCCAGCAGCCAAGATTCCCCTCGGACAGGGGCTAATTCACCCCTCCACTAT.

About this clonotype itself: Its ends do not fully match the called genes, so a read error is possible. The chain has TRBV11-3 and TRBJ2-3, with D unclear. The CDR3 runs 13 residues. CDR1 and CDR2 (germline): SGHNT, YENEEA. CDR3 residues: CASSTMGTDTQYF. The CDR3 DNA is TGTGCCAGCAGTACTATGGGTACAGATACACAGTATTTT. Using reference TRBV11-3 and TRBJ2-3 for the parts outside the CDR3, the full variable domain is EAGVVQSPRYKIIEKKQPVAFWCNPISGHNTLYWYLQNLGQGPELLIRYENEEAVDDSQLPKDRFSAERLKGVDSTLKIQPAELGDSAVYLCASSTMGTDTQYFGPGTRLTVL.

This clonotype is categorized as medium-sized. The V call is TRBV20-1, the J call TRBJ2-1; no clear D gene. CDR3 size: 11 residues. CDR1 is DFQATT and CDR2 is SNEGSKA in the germline V gene (reference sequence). V shed 3 bases and J shed 4 bases, with 4 bases lying between them. CDR3 nucleotide sequence: TGCAGTGCTAGTCTTTACAATGAGCAGTTCTTC. Protein sequence: CSASLYNEQFF.

The chain has TRBV12-3 or TRBV12-4 and TRBJ2-1; the match to TRBD2 covers 8 bases. Trimming removed 6 bases from V and 6 bases from J; junction bases left unmatched: 4. The CDR3 consists of 13 residues. CDR3 amino acids: CASRTSVVNEQFF. Here the CDR3 DNA reads TGTGCCAGCAGGACTAGCGTCGTCAATGAGCAGTTCTTC.

With regard to this clonotype: A much larger clone differs by one base, so this may be a read error. The rearrangement links TRBV6-2 or TRBV6-3 to TRBJ2-2, with D perhaps matching TRBD2 (6 bases). The CDR3 consists of 15 residues. Germline V gene lookup returns CDR1 MNHEY and CDR2 SVGEGT. The V end was cut by 6 bases, the J end by 4 bases, with 15 bases between. Here the CDR3 reads CASRRVSGGTGELFF. Written as DNA, the CDR3 is TGTGCCAGCAGGAGAGTTAGCGGAGGCACCGGGGAGCTGTTTTTT.

Details on this clonotype: The CDR3 ends on some other residue instead of the conserved phenylalanine or tryptophan, so this is likely a read error. This chain uses TRBV4-2 with TRBJ2-7; weak D call: TRBD2 (5 bases). The CDR3 contains 14 residues. V lost 5 bases and J lost 5, with 16 bases in between. Germline assignment: CDR1 LGHNA and CDR2 YNFKEQ. The CDR3 nucleotides read TGTGCCAGCAGCGAGGGTGCGAGGACCCACGAGCAGTACTCC. Translated: CASSEGARTHEQYS.

The chain couples TRBV6-2 or TRBV6-3 to TRBJ2-7; TRBD1 matches at 8 bases. The germline gives CDR1 MNHEY, CDR2 SVGEGT. V shed 4 bases and J 3 bases; nucleotides not matched to a gene: 11. The CDR3 runs 16 residues. The CDR3 DNA follows: TGTGCCAGCAGTTTGGCAGTTCCGGGACAGGTCTACGAGCAGTACGTC. Amino acids: CASSLAVPGQVYEQYV.

J is TRBJ1-5 and V is TRBV20-1, with 8 bases that match TRBD1. V lost 8 bases to trimming and J lost 10 bases; unmatched junction nucleotides: 19. In germline, CDR1 is DFQATT, CDR2 SNEGSKA (reference sequence). The CDR3 runs to 15 residues. In DNA form, the CDR3 reads TGCAGTACTCTAAAAGGACAGGGATTGGTGCAACCCCAGCATTTT. This sequence encodes CSTLKGQGLVQPQHF.

V usage is TRBV5-4 and J usage is TRBJ2-1; 7 positions agree with TRBD2. Germline CDR1 is SGHNT and CDR2 is YYREEE (reference sequence). Losses at the gene ends were 5 bases for V and 16 bases for J; bases not matched to a gene: 21. The CDR3 totals 15 residues. In nucleotides, the CDR3 is TGTGCCAGCAGGCCGGGACTATCGGATTACAATGGGCACTTCTTC. It codes for CASRPGLSDYNGHFF.

This clonotype has just one count. Germline and junction disagree at one end, which may indicate a read error. This chain connects TRBV7-8 to TRBJ2-5; no clear D gene. This CDR3 is built from 11 residues. Germline CDR1 and CDR2: SGHVS and FQNEAQ. The CDR3 sequence is CVSSSAETQYF. In DNA, the CDR3 is TGTGTCAGCAGCTCAGCTGAGACCCAGTACTTC.

The J gene is TRBJ1-3, the V gene TRBV28; 8 positions agree with TRBD1. The V gene's germline CDR1 is MDHEN and CDR2 SYDVKM. The CDR3 runs 18 residues. V lost 5 bases, J lost 3 bases, and 15 bases stayed unmatched. The CDR3 spells CASSNRYLQGDDGNTIYF. The DNA for the CDR3 is TGTGCCAGCAGTAACCGATACCTACAGGGGGATGATGGAAACACCATATATTTT.

The table lists this clonotype with a few counts. This may arise from a read error, as a much more abundant clone is one base away. V is TRBV20-1 and J is TRBJ2-7, with 7 bases lining up with TRBD2. Germline lookup yields CDR1 DFQATT and CDR2 SNEGSKA (reference sequence). The CDR3 totals 13 residues. CDR3 sequence (DNA): TGCAGTGCTAGAGCTTCGGGAGGCTACGATCAGTACTTC. This sequence encodes CSARASGGYDQYF.

This clonotype came up once. The chain links TRBV6-6 to TRBJ1-1; D is unclear. V was pared by 6 bases and J by 5 bases, with 7 bases between. Germline-derived CDR1 and CDR2 are MNHNY and SVGAGI (reference sequence). This CDR3 spans 11 amino acids. The CDR3 DNA reads as TGTGCCAGCAGCCTGGGAACTGAAGCTTTCTTT. Translation gives CASSLGTEAFF.

This clonotype was observed a single time. Germline is not matched at one junction end, which may reflect a read error. The chain is built from TRBV10-3 and TRBJ1-2; 8 nucleotides agree with TRBD1. The CDR3 sequence is 17 residues long. Per the germline V gene, CDR1 is ENHRY and CDR2 is SYGVKD. As DNA, the CDR3 is TGTGCCTTCAGTGATGCGGGACAGGTGGCGCTCCCCTATGGCTACACCTTC. This gives the protein CAFSDAGQVALPYGYTF.

Of note for this clonotype: A much larger clone is a single base away; this may be a read error. The chain is built from TRBV20-1 and TRBJ1-2; 8 nucleotides agree with TRBD1. CDR1 and CDR2 (germline): DFQATT, SNEGSKA (reference sequence). Germline trimming cut 6 bases from V and 5 bases from J; bases unmatched to any gene: 11. The CDR3 sequence is 14 residues long. The CDR3 is CSATWDRRFYGYTF. In nucleotides, the CDR3 is TGCAGTGCCACCTGGGACAGGCGCTTTTATGGCTACACCTTC.

The J gene is TRBJ1-6, the V gene TRBV5-6; tentative D call: TRBD1 (5 bases). The germline gives CDR1 SGHDT, CDR2 YYEEEE. V lost 2 bases to trimming and J lost 0 bases, with 12 bases between them. CDR3 length equals 17 residues. The CDR3, as DNA: TGTGCCAGCAGCTTTGACAGTACCAGCTCCTATAATTCACCCCTCCACTTT. Translating it yields CASSFDSTSSYNSPLHF. Based on the CDR3 plus reference TRBV5-6 and TRBJ1-6, the full variable domain is DAGVTQSPTHLIKTRGQQVTLRCSPKSGHDTVSWYQQALGQGPQFIFQYYEEEERQRGNFPDRFSGHQFPNYSSELNVNALLLGDSALYLCASSFDSTSSYNSPLHFGNGTRLTVT.

This clonotype appeared once. This CDR3 fails to terminate in the conserved phenylalanine or tryptophan, so it likely reflects a read error. The DNA is left out, because the CDR3 cannot be placed on it with certainty; the CDR3 is given as TCRdb lists it. V usage is TRBV20-1 and J usage is TRBJ2-7. The CDR3 length equals 15 residues, ends included. The V gene's germline CDR1 is DFQATT and CDR2 SNEGSKA (reference sequence). The CDR3 reads CSARDQTASSYEKYL.

This clonotype was detected only once. A junction end diverges from the germline sequence, so it may reflect a read error. The chain combines TRBV15 with TRBJ2-4; D is perhaps TRBD1 (6 bases). The CDR3 covers 20 residues. Germline loops: CDR1 LNHNV, CDR2 YYDKDF (reference sequence). The chain's CDR3 is CATIRVAGDGPTLSKNIQYF. DNA for the CDR3: TGTGCCACCATCAGAGTGGCAGGGGATGGTCCCACTCTCTCCAAAAACATTCAGTACTTC. Full variable domain (rest looked up from reference TRBV15 and TRBJ2-4): DAMVIQNPRYQVTQFGKPVTLSCSQTLNHNVMYWYQQKSSQAPKLLFHYYDKDFNNEADTPDNFQSRRPNTSFCFLDIRSPGLGDTAMYLCATIRVAGDGPTLSKNIQYFGAGTRLSVL.

There are a few counts of this clonotype. The chain's CDR3 is CSVQKARTDNSPLHF. The CDR3 DNA follows: TGCAGTGTCCAAAAAGCCAGGACAGACAATTCACCCCTCCACTTT. The chain combines TRBV20-1 with TRBJ1-6, with D tentatively TRBD1 (6 bases). The germline V gene encodes CDR1 DFQATT and CDR2 SNEGSKA (reference sequence). The V end was cut by 7 bases, the J end by 7 bases, with 20 bases between. The CDR3 is made up of 15 amino acids.